Below, one T cell receptor (beta chain) is given with its context. Its matching antigen is unknown. The data were taken from a study of shared clonotypes between healthy human individuals. General study points: The study drew on few donors, limiting represented genetic and exposure-history diversity.

Clones were read by immunoSEQ multiplex PCR, and TCRdb kept only the in-frame ones, dropping some. The sample includes 2 million or so clones, 90% to 95% of them seen just once. In germline, CDR1 is GTSNPN, CDR2 SVGIG (reference sequence). The CDR3 spans 16 residues. Trimming removed 1 base from V and 4 bases from J; junction bases left unmatched: 11. Sequencing was done on a sample of naive CD4+ T cells sorted from blood. Subset in this sample: CD45RA+ positively selected. The sequence derives from a man between 18 and 29 years old in good health. The gene calls are TRBV30 and TRBJ1-2; 8 nucleotides align to TRBD1. CDR3 sequence: CAWSEGWGQDFYGYTF. CDR3 sequence (DNA): TGTGCCTGGAGTGAGGGTTGGGGACAGGATTTCTATGGCTACACCTTC.